This T cell receptor beta chain stems from a study of blood T cell repertoires in COVID-19. About the research overall: Sites in the United States, Italy and Spain provided acute and convalescent COVID-19 samples. PBMCs, B-cell-depleted T cells, or T cells provided the cDNA or gDNA that made up the material.

V lost 5 bases, J lost 4 bases, and 2 bases stayed unmatched. Per the germline V gene, CDR1 is MNHEY and CDR2 is SVGAGI. This CDR3 comprises 13 residues. Authors' processing steps: The assay estimated nucleated cells by amplifying reference gene primers. This table comes from immunoSEQ multiplex PCR, and its TCRdb copy is limited to in-frame clones, with some not included. The V and J calls and clone size are taken from that table; D and trimming were inferred from the DNA. In the table there are about 240,000 clones, roughly nine tenths of which are singletons. As to this clone: The same CDR3 also results from other DNA sequences found in this sample.

V usage is TRBV6-5 and J usage is TRBJ2-3; 8 bases align to TRBD2. Sequenced sample: peripheral blood. This TCR derives from a man in his sixties with acute or convalescent COVID-19. The CDR3 bases are TGTGCCAGCAGTAGGCGGGAGGCAGATACGCAGTATTTT. Amino acids: CASSRREADTQYF.